This paragraph reports one TCR beta chain. The source of the sample is a study of cytomegalovirus exposure and HLA in healthy donors. Sequencing was performed with immunoSEQ multiplex PCR; in TCRdb, only in-frame clones are kept and a portion is missing. The data show 100,000 to 150,000 clones, with approximately 90% seen just once and approximately 2% held by the top ten. The CDR3 runs 14 residues. From germline, CDR1 is SGDLS and CDR2 YYNGEE. J gave up 8 bases and V 5 bases, and 8 bases lay outside the gene matches. Sequencing used PBMCs. This receptor was identified in a woman aged 18-29 years in good health and CMV-seronegative. V is TRBV9 and J is TRBJ2-1, with 9 bases aligning to TRBD2. CDR3 DNA sequence: TGTGCCAGCAGGGAGGGACTAGCTGGCGATGAGCAGTTCTTC. Protein sequence: CASREGLAGDEQFF.